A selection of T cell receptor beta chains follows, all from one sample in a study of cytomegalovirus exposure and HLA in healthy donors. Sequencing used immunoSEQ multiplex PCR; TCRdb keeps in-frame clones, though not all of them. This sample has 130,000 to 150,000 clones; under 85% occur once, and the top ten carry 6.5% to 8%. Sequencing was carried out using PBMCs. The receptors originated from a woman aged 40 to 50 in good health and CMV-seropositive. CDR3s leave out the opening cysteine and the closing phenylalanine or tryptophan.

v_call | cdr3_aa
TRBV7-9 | ASSLLSVQGEYEQY
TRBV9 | ASSLGLASYNEQF
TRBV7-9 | ASSTQNQPQH
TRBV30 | AWSRGNSYT
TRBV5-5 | ASSPIPGLARDEQY
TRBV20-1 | SAVPQDTQY
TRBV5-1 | ASSFGQANTEAF
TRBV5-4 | ASSFFDRAKNIQY
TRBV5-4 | ASSLEGSGRGIEQF
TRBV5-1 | ASSLEGQYYEQY
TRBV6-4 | ASSLEPTGNYGYT
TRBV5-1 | ASSSLASGVTDTQY
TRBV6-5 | ASSYRGQVNEKLF
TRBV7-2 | ASSLGSVGTEAF
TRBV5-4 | ASSPGQGDNYGYT
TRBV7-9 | SSSLGPLATNEKLF
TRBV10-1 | ASSERGQGLGGYT
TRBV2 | ASSEFGGANYGYT